This T cell receptor (beta chain) was identified in a study of blood T cell repertoires in COVID-19. Study at large: COVID-19 samples collected from the United States, Italy and Spain covered acute and convalescent phases. Sources were T cells, B-cell-depleted T cells, or PBMCs; the material itself was cDNA or gDNA.

Source study methods: Reference gene primer amplification gave estimated nucleated cell counts. Generated by immunoSEQ multiplex PCR, the TCRdb table keeps only in-frame clones and is missing some. V and J calls and clone size are given by that table; D and trimming were obtained from the DNA. Among 95,000 or so clones listed, 84% were seen once. Trimming took 0 bases from V and 10 from J; bases not matched to a gene: 10. CDR3 size: 15 residues. Germline-derived CDR1 and CDR2 are SGHDT and YYEEEE. The chain joins TRBV5-6 to TRBJ2-1, with TRBD2 identical over 7 bases. The sequenced sample consisted of peripheral blood. The source is a human donor in a cohort sampled during active COVID-19. The CDR3 DNA is TGTGCCAGCAGCTTGGCCGAGGATCCAGCGGGGGAGCAGTTCTTC. It encodes CASSLAEDPAGEQFF.